A selection of T cell receptor beta chains follows, all from one sample in a study of regulatory dendritic cells for organ transplantation. The assay was immunoSEQ multiplex PCR, and TCRdb's table has in-frame clones only and misses some. Among fewer than 15,000 clones listed, 75% to 80% were seen once. These receptors have no known antigen. The sample was naive CD8+ T cells from blood cultured with regulatory dendritic cells. These receptor sequences come from a human donor in good health. Both conserved end residues are part of each CDR3. The D gene is left open where the match is weak. Clone size, where shown, is once, few, many, or a class for clones that have expanded.

clone size: NA
D gene: NA
J gene: TRBJ1-2
V gene: TRBV27
CDR3 DNA: TGTGCCAGCAGTTTAAACAGCGGTACCTATGGCTACACCTTC
CDR3 protein: CASSLNSGTYGYTF

clone size: NA
D gene: TRBD1
J gene: TRBJ2-7
V gene: TRBV11-2
CDR3 DNA: TGTGCCAGCAGCTTCGACAGGGGGGGGTACGAGCAGTACTTC
CDR3 protein: CASSFDRGGYEQYF

clone size: once
D gene: NA
J gene: TRBJ2-3
V gene: TRBV27
CDR3 DNA: TGTGCCAGCAGACAGGCTAGCACAGATACGCAGTATTTT
CDR3 protein: CASRQASTDTQYF

clone size: NA
D gene: TRBD1
J gene: TRBJ1-1
V gene: TRBV4-3
CDR3 DNA: TGCGCCAGCAGCCCCCGGACAGGGTGGCACACTGAAGCTTTCTTT
CDR3 protein: CASSPRTGWHTEAFF

clone size: NA
D gene: NA
J gene: TRBJ1-2
V gene: TRBV6-5
CDR3 DNA: TGTGCCAGCAGTACCCAGGGTAGCAGCTATGGCTACACCTTC
CDR3 protein: CASSTQGSSYGYTF

clone size: NA
D gene: NA
J gene: TRBJ2-3
V gene: TRBV7-9
CDR3 DNA: TGTGCCAGCAGCTTCCCTCGACTAGACCCTAGCACAGATACGCAGTATTTT
CDR3 protein: CASSFPRLDPSTDTQYF

clone size: once
D gene: NA
J gene: TRBJ2-7
V gene: TRBV27
CDR3 DNA: TGTGCCAGCAGTTTATCAGGAGGGCGCGAGCAGTACTTC
CDR3 protein: CASSLSGGREQYF

clone size: NA
D gene: TRBD2
J gene: TRBJ2-3
V gene: TRBV9
CDR3 DNA: TGTGCCAGCAGCGTGGGACTAGCGGGGGGACAGCACACAGATACGCAGTATTTT
CDR3 protein: CASSVGLAGGQHTDTQYF

clone size: few
D gene: TRBD2
J gene: TRBJ2-7
V gene: TRBV4-1
CDR3 DNA: TGCGCCAGCAGCCCAGGACTAGCGGGACCCTACGAGCAGTACTTC
CDR3 protein: CASSPGLAGPYEQYF

clone size: NA
D gene: TRBD1
J gene: TRBJ1-2
V gene: TRBV13
CDR3 DNA: TGTGCCAGCAGCCCCACAGGGGGCGAATCTGACTATGGCTACACCTTC
CDR3 protein: CASSPTGGESDYGYTF

clone size: once
D gene: TRBD1
J gene: TRBJ1-4
V gene: TRBV29-1
CDR3 DNA: TGCAGCGTTGAGGTACAGGGGGCTGGAAAACTGTTTTTT
CDR3 protein: CSVEVQGAGKLFF

clone size: NA
D gene: TRBD1
J gene: TRBJ2-1
V gene: TRBV7-3
CDR3 DNA: TGTGCCAGCAGTTATTCTCAGGGGGACAATGAGCAGTTCTTC
CDR3 protein: CASSYSQGDNEQFF

clone size: NA
D gene: NA
J gene: TRBJ1-1
V gene: TRBV14
CDR3 DNA: TGTGCCAGCAGTGCTGGCGGTACTGAAGCTTTCTTT
CDR3 protein: CASSAGGTEAFF

clone size: NA
D gene: NA
J gene: TRBJ1-5
V gene: TRBV28
CDR3 DNA: TGTGCCAGCAGTTTAGGGGGCGAGGGACAGCCCCAGCATTTT
CDR3 protein: CASSLGGEGQPQHF

clone size: NA
D gene: NA
J gene: TRBJ2-7
V gene: TRBV2
CDR3 DNA: TGTGCCAGCAGAGGGGGGGAGTACGAGCAGTACTTC
CDR3 protein: CASRGGEYEQYF

clone size: NA
D gene: NA
J gene: TRBJ2-1
V gene: TRBV7-8
CDR3 DNA: TGTGCCAGCAGCCGAGGGAGCTCCTACAATGAGCAGTTCTTC
CDR3 protein: CASSRGSSYNEQFF

clone size: NA
D gene: TRBD1
J gene: TRBJ2-1
V gene: TRBV4-3
CDR3 DNA: TGCGCCAGCAGCCAAGTAGGGACAGGGAGAAACAATGAGCAGTTCTTC
CDR3 protein: CASSQVGTGRNNEQFF